Here is one TCR beta chain with its context. What it recognizes is unknown. This record comes from a study of response to subunit inactivated influenza vaccine. Study outcomes and limitations: The authors put forward the suggestion that each seasonal influenza vaccination may bring in only a limited number of new T cells.

This CDR3 comprises 13 residues. V was clipped by 5 bases and J by 8 bases, with 12 bases between them. TCRdb called the RT-PCR reads again in MiXCR, with one record for every CDR3 protein. Among 450,000 to 600,000 distinct CDR3 sequences listed, roughly 7.6% were seen once. The rearrangement links TRBV12-3 or TRBV12-4 to TRBJ1-4; weak D call: TRBD1 (6 bases). The sequenced sample was PBMCs from blood, obtained roughly 24 months after vaccination. The source is a man aged 50-75 years who received an inactivated influenza vaccine. The CDR3 region is CASSKNREEKLFF. The CDR3 coding sequence is TGTGCCAGCAGTAAGAACAGGGAAGAAAAACTGTTTTTT.